Following are 7 T cell receptor beta chains from one sample sequenced in a study of PD-L1 blockade in urothelial cancer. Sequencing used immunoSEQ multiplex PCR; TCRdb keeps in-frame clones, though not all of them. The repertoire holds some 90,000 clones, with 70% to 90% as singletons. Time point specified: pretreatment peripheral blood. The sample here was PBMCs, taken around atezolizumab (anti-PD-L1) treatment. Receptors originate from a woman aged 80 or older with urothelial cancer.

The chain joins TRBV15 to TRBJ2-7; maybe TRBD2 (5 bases). The CDR3 totals 15 residues. The germline V gene encodes CDR1 LNHNV and CDR2 YYDKDF (reference sequence). The germline V and J ends were trimmed by 0 bases and 6 bases, with 15 bases remaining between them. CDR3: CATSRDVLRAGEQYF. As DNA, the CDR3 is TGTGCCACCAGCAGAGATGTGTTAAGGGCGGGCGAGCAGTACTTC. Variable domain in full (rest from reference TRBV15 and TRBJ2-7): DAMVIQNPRYQVTQFGKPVTLSCSQTLNHNVMYWYQQKSSQAPKLLFHYYDKDFNNEADTPDNFQSRRPNTSFCFLDIRSPGLGDTAMYLCATSRDVLRAGEQYFGPGTRLTVT.

The genes are TRBV28 and TRBJ1-4; the match to TRBD1 covers 9 bases. V lost 5 bases and J lost 7; bases outside the gene matches: 11. In germline, CDR1 is MDHEN, CDR2 SYDVKM. CDR3 length: 16 residues. This CDR3 reads CASSVTGGLLGEKLFF. The DNA of the CDR3 is TGTGCCAGCAGTGTGACAGGGGGTCTTCTCGGTGAAAAACTGTTTTTT.

V and J are TRBV28 and TRBJ1-2, with a possible D match to TRBD1 (5 bases). Trimming pared 2 bases from V and 7 bases from J, leaving 23 bases between. Germline CDR1 is MDHEN and CDR2 is SYDVKM. CDR3 length: 17 amino acids. The CDR3 DNA follows: TGTGCCAGCAGTTTAGAAGATGCCCAAGGGGCCCTGGGTGGCTACACCTTC. Residues: CASSLEDAQGALGGYTF.

The genes are TRBV27 and TRBJ2-2; D gene ambiguous. CDR3 length equals 12 residues. The germline CDR1 and CDR2 sequences are MNHEY and SMNVEV (reference sequence). V was trimmed by 5 bases and J by 3 bases, leaving 4 bases between them. CDR3 sequence (DNA): TGTGCCAGCAGTCCTTACACCGGGGAGCTGTTTTTT. Its translation: CASSPYTGELFF.

The CDR3: CATLGQELAKNIQYF. CDR3 DNA sequence: TGTGCCACGCTAGGACAGGAGTTAGCCAAAAACATTCAGTACTTC. This chain connects TRBV28 to TRBJ2-4, with 7 bases matching TRBD1. The germline CDR1 and CDR2 sequences are MDHEN and SYDVKM. The CDR3 extends over 15 amino acids. The trim removed 10 bases at V and 0 bases at J, leaving 9 bases unmatched.

A word on this clone: Other DNA variants within this sample encode the same CDR3. The chain combines TRBV6-1 with TRBJ1-2, with D unclear. Trimming shortened V by 3 bases and J by 8 bases, and 10 bases separated the two germline ends. This CDR3 spans 12 amino acids. Germline lookup yields CDR1 MNHNS and CDR2 SASEGT. CDR3 sequence reads: CASSERVGGYTF. The CDR3, as DNA: TGTGCCAGCAGTGAGAGGGTCGGGGGCTACACCTTC.

The chain combines TRBV7-6 with TRBJ2-3; TRBD2 matches 8 bases. Trimming cost V 5 bases and J 8 bases; bases outside gene matches: 9. Germline lookup yields CDR1 SGHVS and CDR2 FNYEAQ. This CDR3 contains 14 residues. CDR3 nucleotide sequence: TGTGCCAGCAGCCCCTCAGGGGCGGGGGGTACGCAGTATTTT. This encodes CASSPSGAGGTQYF. The full variable domain, with the rest looked up from reference TRBV7-6 and TRBJ2-3, is GAGVSQSPRYKVTKRGQDVALRCDPISGHVSLYWYRQALGQGPEFLTYFNYEAQQDKSGLPNDRFSAERPEGSISTLTIQRTEQRDSAMYRCASSPSGAGGTQYFGPGTRLTVL.